A selection of T cell receptor beta chains follows, all from one sample in a study of OX40 agonist ivuxolimab in advanced cancers. The method was immunoSEQ multiplex PCR; TCRdb's version includes in-frame clones alone and lacks a portion of them. The data hold tens of thousands of clones, with roughly four fifths observed a single time. The specimen comprised CD4+ or CD8+ T cells sorted from blood, sampled in a trial of the OX40 agonist ivuxolimab. Receptors were obtained from an adult with an advanced solid tumor such as melanoma, head and neck, liver or kidney cancer. The CDR3 runs from the conserved cysteine through the conserved F or W. A D gene is named only where the DNA matches it firmly. The size field is filled for only some rows; it gives once, few, many or a size class.

d_gene,j_gene,abundance,v_gene,CDR3nt,CDR3aa
-,TRBJ1-1,few,TRBV5-1,TGCGCCAGCAGCTTGTGGGGCGGGGGGACTGAAGCTTTCTTT,CASSLWGGGTEAFF
TRBD2,TRBJ2-3,few,TRBV11-1,TGTGCCAGCAGTTTTACCGGGACTAGCACACCCGATACGCAGTATTTT,CASSFTGTSTPDTQYF
-,TRBJ2-1,-,TRBV19,TGTGCCAGTAGTATTGGGAGCTCCTACAATGAGCAGTTCTTC,CASSIGSSYNEQFF
TRBD1,TRBJ2-7,-,TRBV27,TGTGCCAGCAGTTACAGGGACAGTTTTATCTACGAGCAGTACTTC,CASSYRDSFIYEQYF
-,TRBJ1-1,-,TRBV19,TGTGCCAGTAGTATTAGGGCAGGGAACACTGAAGCTTTCTTT,CASSIRAGNTEAFF
-,TRBJ2-3,-,TRBV14,TGTGCCAGCAGCCAAGCGGGCACAGATACGCAGTATTTT,CASSQAGTDTQYF
TRBD1,TRBJ2-2,-,TRBV15,TGTGCCACCTCTCAAGGGACAGACACCGGGGAGCTGTTTTTT,CATSQGTDTGELFF
-,TRBJ1-2,-,TRBV5-1,TGCGCCAGCAGTTCTGACACACCCGCTAGTGGCTACACCTTC,CASSSDTPASGYTF
TRBD1,TRBJ2-7,-,TRBV7-9,TGTGCCAGCAGCTTACTTCCGGGACAGGGCTACGAGCAGTACTTC,CASSLLPGQGYEQYF
-,TRBJ1-1,-,TRBV5-6,TGTGCCAGCAGCAGGGGTGACAGACGTGAAGCTTTCTTT,CASSRGDRREAFF
-,TRBJ2-3,once,TRBV5-4,TGTGCCAGCAGCCCCACGAGCACAGATACGCAGTATTTT,CASSPTSTDTQYF
-,TRBJ2-5,few,TRBV5-1,TGCGCCAGCAGCTTGGTGCAGGGCGTAGGAGAGACCCAGTACTTC,CASSLVQGVGETQYF
TRBD1,TRBJ1-5,-,TRBV7-2,TGTGCCAGCAGCTTATACAGGGGCGATCAGCCCCAGCATTTT,CASSLYRGDQPQHF
TRBD1,TRBJ2-5,-,TRBV18,TGTGCCAGCTCACTGGGACAGGGGCGCGAGACCCAGTACTTC,CASSLGQGRETQYF
-,TRBJ1-2,-,TRBV19,TGTGCCAGTAGTTCCGGACGGAGCTATGGCTACACCTTC,CASSSGRSYGYTF
-,TRBJ2-3,-,TRBV6-5,TGTGCCAGCAGTTATGCAGGAGGGGGCACAGATACGCAGTATTTT,CASSYAGGGTDTQYF
TRBD2,TRBJ2-5,-,TRBV30,TGTGCCTGGAGCGCTGGACTAGATGAGACCCAGTACTTC,CAWSAGLDETQYF
-,TRBJ2-6,-,TRBV2,TGTGCCAGCAGTCCTCCCTCTGGGGCCAACGTCCTGACTTTC,CASSPPSGANVLTF
-,TRBJ1-4,-,TRBV19,TGTGCCAGTAGTCCATTGGGGGGCGCTGAAAAACTGTTTTTT,CASSPLGGAEKLFF
TRBD2,TRBJ2-5,-,TRBV4-2,TGTGCCAGCAGCCAAGAGGAGCGGGGGGGCGAGACCCAGTACTTC,CASSQEERGGETQYF
-,TRBJ1-2,-,TRBV5-3,TGTGCCAGAAGCTTGTTCCGGGCTTACTATGGCTACACCTTC,CARSLFRAYYGYTF
-,TRBJ1-3,-,TRBV29-1,TGCAGCGTTGAAACCCAGATAGGATTTGGAAACACCATATATTTT,CSVETQIGFGNTIYF
TRBD1,TRBJ1-1,-,TRBV18,TGTGCCAGCTCACCGGACAGGGTGAACACTGAAGCTTTCTTT,CASSPDRVNTEAFF